This TCR beta chain was retrieved from a study of cytomegalovirus exposure and HLA in healthy donors. Study conclusions and caveats: Most CMV-associated TCR beta chains were later found to appear HLA-restricted.

Regarding this clone: The antigen remains undetermined.

The study ran its PCR with 60 Vbeta and 13 Jbeta primers. Clones were sequenced by immunoSEQ multiplex PCR, and TCRdb holds only the in-frame ones, with some missing. The sample holds about 130,000 clones; roughly three quarters are singletons and the top ten take approximately 2%. The clonotype comes from a man under 40 in good health and CMV-seronegative. Sequenced material: PBMCs.

The CDR3 spells CASSSSGLTYNEQFF. The CDR3 coding sequence is TGTGCCAGCAGCTCCTCGGGACTGACCTACAATGAGCAGTTCTTC. The chain has TRBV7-2 and TRBJ2-1; a weak D match, TRBD2 (6 bases). V gave up 4 bases and J gave up 2 bases, with 12 bases separating them. Germline CDR1 and CDR2: SGHTA and FQGNSA. The CDR3 runs to 15 residues.